This is a list of T cell receptor beta chains from one sample in a study of T cell responses to AZD1222 COVID-19 vaccine. TCRdb's copy holds only in-frame clones and misses some; the assay was immunoSEQ multiplex PCR. The data hold over 60,000 clones, with more than 75% observed a single time. The input for sequencing was peripheral blood, taken 28 days after the second dose of the MenACWY control vaccine. Receptors were obtained from an adult who received the MenACWY meningococcal vaccine as a control. Each CDR3 is given with its conserved first and last residue. A D gene is named only where the DNA matches it firmly. The size field is filled for only some rows; it gives once, few, many or a size class.

j_call,v_call,d_call,clone_size,cdr3_aa,cdr3_nt
TRBJ2-1,TRBV7-2,TRBD2,-,CASLPAGRFNEQFF,TGTGCCAGCCTCCCAGCGGGGCGGTTCAATGAGCAGTTCTTC
TRBJ1-5,TRBV7-9,-,-,CASSLEVNQPQHF,TGTGCCAGCAGCTTAGAGGTTAATCAGCCCCAGCATTTT
TRBJ2-3,TRBV9,TRBD2,-,CASSPALAGGTDTQYF,TGTGCCAGCAGCCCAGCCTTAGCGGGAGGCACAGATACGCAGTATTTT
TRBJ2-2,TRBV9,TRBD1,-,CASSVTGGRGTGELFF,TGTGCCAGCAGCGTCACAGGGGGCCGAGGCACCGGGGAGCTGTTTTTT
TRBJ1-4,TRBV6-6,TRBD1,-,CASSISDRPGELFF,TGTGCCAGCAGTATATCGGACAGGCCGGGGGAACTGTTTTTT
TRBJ2-5,TRBV19,-,-,CASSTGLSAWETQYF,TGTGCCAGTAGTACGGGGCTTTCGGCATGGGAGACCCAGTACTTC
TRBJ2-7,TRBV12-3/TRBV12-4,-,-,CASSFAAMGEQYF,TGTGCCAGCAGTTTTGCGGCTATGGGGGAGCAGTACTTC
TRBJ1-1,TRBV27,-,few,CASSILGAEAFF,TGTGCCAGCAGTATACTCGGGGCTGAAGCTTTCTTT
TRBJ2-7,TRBV7-6,-,few,CASSLGARLGGEQYF,TGTGCCAGCAGCTTAGGGGCCCGCCTCGGCGGCGAGCAGTACTTC
TRBJ2-7,TRBV13,TRBD1,-,CASSLARDTGEYF,TGTGCCAGCAGCTTAGCCCGGGACACAGGGGAGTACTTC
TRBJ1-5,TRBV19,-,-,CASSIVRRHNQPQHF,TGTGCCAGTAGTATAGTCCGCAGGCACAATCAGCCCCAGCATTTT
TRBJ2-7,TRBV9,-,-,CASSVRWTAVLDEQYF,TGTGCCAGCAGCGTAAGGTGGACAGCCGTTTTAGACGAGCAGTACTTC
TRBJ1-2,TRBV6-1,-,few,CASSEAMGFYYGYTF,TGTGCCAGCAGTGAAGCTATGGGGTTCTACTATGGCTACACCTTC
TRBJ1-3,TRBV28,-,few,CASSDDRFSGNTIYF,TGTGCCAGCAGCGATGACAGGTTTTCTGGAAACACCATATATTTT